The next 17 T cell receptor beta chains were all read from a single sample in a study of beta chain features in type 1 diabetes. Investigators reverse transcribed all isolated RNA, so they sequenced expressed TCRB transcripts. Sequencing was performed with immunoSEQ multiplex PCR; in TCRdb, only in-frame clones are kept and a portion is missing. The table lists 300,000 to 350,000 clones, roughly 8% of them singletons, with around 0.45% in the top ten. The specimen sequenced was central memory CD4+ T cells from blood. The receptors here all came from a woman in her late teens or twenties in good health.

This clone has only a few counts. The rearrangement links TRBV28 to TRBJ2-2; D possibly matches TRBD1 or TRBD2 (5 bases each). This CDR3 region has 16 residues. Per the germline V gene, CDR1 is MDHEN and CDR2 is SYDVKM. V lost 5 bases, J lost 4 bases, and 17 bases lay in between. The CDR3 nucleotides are TGTGCCAGCAGTACCACCTTCAGGGCGGGCACCGGGGAGCTGTTTTTT. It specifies CASSTTFRAGTGELFF.

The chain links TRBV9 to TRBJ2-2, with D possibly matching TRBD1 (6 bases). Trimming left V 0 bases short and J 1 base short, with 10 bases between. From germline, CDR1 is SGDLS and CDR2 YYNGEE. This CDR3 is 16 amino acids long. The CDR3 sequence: CASSVAGQMNTGELFF. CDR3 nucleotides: TGTGCCAGCAGCGTAGCTGGACAGATGAACACCGGGGAGCTGTTTTTT.

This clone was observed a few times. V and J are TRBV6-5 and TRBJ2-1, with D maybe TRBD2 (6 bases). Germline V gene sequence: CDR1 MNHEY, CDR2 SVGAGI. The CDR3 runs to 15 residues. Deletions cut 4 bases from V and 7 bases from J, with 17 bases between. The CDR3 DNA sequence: TGTGCCAGCAGTTTCAGACTAGGGCTGGGGAATGAGCAGTTCTTC. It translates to CASSFRLGLGNEQFF.

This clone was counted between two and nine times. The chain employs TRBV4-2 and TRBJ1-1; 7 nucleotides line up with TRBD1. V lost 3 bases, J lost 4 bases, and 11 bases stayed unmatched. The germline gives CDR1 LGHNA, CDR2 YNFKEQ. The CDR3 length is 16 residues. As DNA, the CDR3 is TGTGCCAGCAGCCAGGAACCGGGACAGAGAACCACTGAAGCTTTCTTT. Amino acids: CASSQEPGQRTTEAFF.

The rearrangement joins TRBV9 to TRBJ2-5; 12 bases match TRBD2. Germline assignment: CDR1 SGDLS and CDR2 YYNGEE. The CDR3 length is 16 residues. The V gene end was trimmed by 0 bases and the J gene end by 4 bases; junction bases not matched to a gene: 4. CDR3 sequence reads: CASSVGPGLAGETQYF. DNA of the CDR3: TGTGCCAGCAGCGTAGGCCCGGGACTAGCGGGAGAGACCCAGTACTTC.

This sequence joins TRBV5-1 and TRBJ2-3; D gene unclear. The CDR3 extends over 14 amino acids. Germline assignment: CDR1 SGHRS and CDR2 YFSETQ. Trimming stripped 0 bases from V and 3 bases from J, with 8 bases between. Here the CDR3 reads CASSLVLPTDTQYF. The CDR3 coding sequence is TGCGCCAGCAGCTTGGTTCTCCCTACAGATACGCAGTATTTT.

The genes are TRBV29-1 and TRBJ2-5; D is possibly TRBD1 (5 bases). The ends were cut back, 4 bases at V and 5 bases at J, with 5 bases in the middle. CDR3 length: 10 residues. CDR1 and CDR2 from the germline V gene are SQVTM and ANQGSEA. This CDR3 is CSVAGETQYF. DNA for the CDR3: TGCAGCGTTGCAGGGGAGACCCAGTACTTC.

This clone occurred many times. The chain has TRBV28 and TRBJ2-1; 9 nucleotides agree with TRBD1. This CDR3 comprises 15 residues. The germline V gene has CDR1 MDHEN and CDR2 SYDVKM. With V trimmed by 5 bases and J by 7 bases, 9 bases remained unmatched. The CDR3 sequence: CASSTPGQGTNEQFF. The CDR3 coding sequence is TGTGCCAGCAGTACTCCGGGACAGGGAACAAATGAGCAGTTCTTC.

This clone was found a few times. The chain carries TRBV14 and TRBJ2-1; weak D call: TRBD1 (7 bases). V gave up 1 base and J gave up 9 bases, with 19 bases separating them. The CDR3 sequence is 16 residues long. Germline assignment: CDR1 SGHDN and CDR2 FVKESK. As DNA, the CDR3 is TGTGCCAGCAGCCAAGGCCTTTTTGGAGGGGGCACTGAGCAGTTCTTC. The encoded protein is CASSQGLFGGGTEQFF.

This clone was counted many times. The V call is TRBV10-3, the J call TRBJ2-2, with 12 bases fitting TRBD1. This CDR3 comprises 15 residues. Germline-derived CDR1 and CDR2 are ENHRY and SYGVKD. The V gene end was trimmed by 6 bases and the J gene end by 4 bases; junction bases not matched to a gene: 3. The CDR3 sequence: CAISAGQGATGELFF. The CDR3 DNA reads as TGTGCCATCAGCGCGGGACAGGGGGCCACCGGGGAGCTGTTTTTT.

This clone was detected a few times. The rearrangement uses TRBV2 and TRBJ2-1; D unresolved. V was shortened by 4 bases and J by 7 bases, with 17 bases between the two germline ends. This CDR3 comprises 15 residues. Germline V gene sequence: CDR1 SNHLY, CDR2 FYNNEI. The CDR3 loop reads CASSGPGAVLNEQFF. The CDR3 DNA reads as TGTGCCAGCAGTGGGCCAGGAGCTGTCCTGAATGAGCAGTTCTTC.

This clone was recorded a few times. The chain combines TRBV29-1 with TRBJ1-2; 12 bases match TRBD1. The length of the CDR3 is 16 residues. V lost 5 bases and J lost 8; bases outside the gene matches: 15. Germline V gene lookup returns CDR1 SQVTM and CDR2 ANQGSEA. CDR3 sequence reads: CSVSFGTGGAVSGYTF. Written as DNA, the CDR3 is TGCAGCGTTAGCTTCGGGACAGGGGGCGCAGTTAGCGGCTACACCTTC.

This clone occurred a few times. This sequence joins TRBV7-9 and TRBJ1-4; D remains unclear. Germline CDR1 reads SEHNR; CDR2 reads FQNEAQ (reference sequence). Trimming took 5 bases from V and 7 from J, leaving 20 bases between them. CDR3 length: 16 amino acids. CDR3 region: CASSPGLVSEGEKLFF. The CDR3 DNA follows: TGTGCCAGCAGCCCTGGGCTAGTCAGCGAGGGTGAAAAACTGTTTTTT.

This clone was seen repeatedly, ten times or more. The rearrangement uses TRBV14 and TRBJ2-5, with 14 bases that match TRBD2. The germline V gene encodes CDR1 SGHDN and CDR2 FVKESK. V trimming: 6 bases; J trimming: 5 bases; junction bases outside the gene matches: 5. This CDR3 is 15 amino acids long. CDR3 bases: TGTGCCAGCAGTGGGACTAGCGGGAGACGCGAGACCCAGTACTTC. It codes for CASSGTSGRRETQYF.

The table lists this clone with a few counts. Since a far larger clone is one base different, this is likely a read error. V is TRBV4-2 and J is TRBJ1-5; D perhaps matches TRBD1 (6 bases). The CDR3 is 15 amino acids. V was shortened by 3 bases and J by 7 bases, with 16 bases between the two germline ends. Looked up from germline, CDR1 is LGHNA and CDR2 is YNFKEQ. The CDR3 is CASSHSGGPGQPQHF. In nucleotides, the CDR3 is TGTGCCAGCAGCCATTCCGGGGGCCCTGGGCAGCCCCAGCATTTT.

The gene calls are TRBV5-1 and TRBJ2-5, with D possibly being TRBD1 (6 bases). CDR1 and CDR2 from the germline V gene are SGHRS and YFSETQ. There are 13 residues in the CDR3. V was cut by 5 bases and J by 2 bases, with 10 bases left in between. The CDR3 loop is CASRRTDQETQYF. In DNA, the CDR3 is TGCGCCAGCAGACGGACAGATCAAGAGACCCAGTACTTC.

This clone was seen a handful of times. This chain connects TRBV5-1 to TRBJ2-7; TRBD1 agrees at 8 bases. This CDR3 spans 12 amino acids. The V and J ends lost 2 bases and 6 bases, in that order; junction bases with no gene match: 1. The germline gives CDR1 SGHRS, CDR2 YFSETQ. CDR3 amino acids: CASSFGQGEQYF. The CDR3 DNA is TGCGCCAGCAGCTTTGGACAGGGCGAGCAGTACTTC.